The next 11 T cell receptor beta chains were all read from a single sample in a study of blood T cells in healthy people across ages. Alongside a J-beta primer mix, a sample-barcoded 5' primer served in a second PCR lasting roughly 7 to 11 cycles. TCRdb reanalysed the 5' RACE reads using MiXCR and keeps one entry per CDR3 protein. Of 910,000 or so distinct CDR3 sequences detected, roughly half appear once; the ten largest clones hold about a fifth. The sample taken for sequencing was blood. These TCRs come from a woman in her sixties in good health.

This chain uses TRBV3-1 with TRBJ2-3; the match to TRBD2 covers 9 bases. The length of the CDR3 is 16 residues. V trimming: 4 bases; J trimming: 1 base; junction bases outside the gene matches: 6. Germline CDR1 LGHDT, CDR2 YNNKEL (reference sequence). This CDR3 reads CASSRSGGMGTDTQYF. The CDR3 coding sequence is TGTGCCAGCAGCCGAAGCGGGGGGATGGGCACAGATACGCAGTATTTT.

The J gene is TRBJ1-5, the V gene TRBV4-1; a possible D gene is TRBD1 (5 bases). Per germline, CDR1 MGHRA and CDR2 YSYEKL. This CDR3 spans 13 amino acids. V lost 6 bases to trimming and J lost 6 bases, with 12 bases between them. As DNA, the CDR3 is TGCGCCAGCAGAGAGGACAATTTTCAGCCCCAGCATTTT. Its translation: CASREDNFQPQHF.

V and J are TRBV5-1 and TRBJ2-1; 7 bases are shared with TRBD1. The CDR3 contains 19 residues. Germline assignment: CDR1 SGHRS and CDR2 YFSETQ. V dropped 8 bases and J dropped 0; count of bases not matched to a gene: 20. Here the CDR3 reads CAREPTRGRNGSSYNEQFF. CDR3 sequence (DNA): TGCGCCAGGGAACCCACGAGGGGGCGGAATGGAAGCTCCTACAATGAGCAGTTCTTC.

In nucleotides, the CDR3 is TGTGCCAGCTGTTGGGGACAGGGGATGATCGGTTCACCCCTCCACTTT. Residues: CASCWGQGMIGSPLHF. The V gene is TRBV6-6, the J gene TRBJ1-6, with 10 bases identical to TRBD1. The germline CDR1 and CDR2 sequences are MNHNY and SVGAGI (reference sequence). CDR3 length equals 16 residues. The ends lost 8 bases at V and 9 bases at J; junction bases unmatched: 13.

The CDR3, as DNA: TGTGCCAGCAGTACGACTAGTTACTACGAGCAGTACTTC. The encoded protein is CASSTTSYYEQYF. The rearrangement joins TRBV28 to TRBJ2-7; tentatively, D is TRBD2 (6 bases). This CDR3 contains 13 residues. Germline loops: CDR1 MDHEN, CDR2 SYDVKM. Trimming took off 5 bases at V and 3 bases at J, with 11 bases between the two ends.

This clonotype was found a few times. The rearrangement links TRBV7-9 to TRBJ2-7; a possible D gene is TRBD2 (6 bases). Trimming took off 4 bases at V and 2 bases at J, with 12 bases between the two ends. Germline loops: CDR1 SEHNR, CDR2 FQNEAQ (reference sequence). The CDR3 runs to 14 residues. The DNA for the CDR3 is TGTGCCAGCAGCTGGGACTGGCGGCCCTACGAGCAGTACTTC. It is translated as CASSWDWRPYEQYF.

This clonotype was seen just once. CDR3 amino acids: CASSLGDKGLAETQYF. The CDR3 DNA sequence: TGTGCCAGCAGCTTAGGTGACAAAGGGTTGGCGGAGACCCAGTACTTC. The genes are TRBV7-9 and TRBJ2-5; no firm D call. In germline, CDR1 is SEHNR, CDR2 FQNEAQ (reference sequence). The CDR3 is 16 residues long. V was clipped by 1 base and J by 5 bases, with 17 bases between them.

This clonotype was found once. This chain links TRBV15 with TRBJ2-7; D gene ambiguous. With 0 bases removed from V and 0 bases from J, the gap between germline ends came to 12 bases. The CDR3 totals 16 residues. CDR1 and CDR2 from the germline V gene are LNHNV and YYDKDF (reference sequence). The CDR3 sequence is CATSRDRAESSYEQYF. The DNA of the CDR3 is TGTGCCACCAGCAGAGATCGGGCAGAGAGCTCCTACGAGCAGTACTTC.

In its sample, this clonotype was seen a few times. The chain employs TRBV11-2 and TRBJ2-6; D assignment may be TRBD1 or TRBD2 (5 bases each). Trimming cost V 6 bases and J 1 base, with 16 bases left between them. Germline V gene data show CDR1 as SGHAT and CDR2 as FQNNGV. The CDR3 consists of 17 residues. The chain's CDR3 is CASRSRDLSSGANVLTF. The CDR3 DNA sequence: TGTGCCAGCAGATCCCGGGACCTCTCGTCTGGGGCCAACGTCCTGACTTTC.

The chain uses TRBV25-1 and TRBJ2-3, with D unresolved. Trimming cost V 3 bases and J 3 bases, with 13 bases left between them. The germline V gene encodes CDR1 MGHDK and CDR2 SYGVNS. This CDR3 has 15 amino acids. CDR3 in DNA: TGTGCCAGCAGTGACACGACAAAACGGACAGATACGCAGTATTTT. Translated, it gives CASSDTTKRTDTQYF.

V gene TRBV19 combines with J gene TRBJ2-7; tentative D call: TRBD2 (5 bases). Gene TRBJ2-5 matches the end of the DNA better, so the J call may be wrong. CDR3 size: 14 residues. CDR1 LNHDA and CDR2 SQIVND come from the germline V gene (reference sequence). In DNA, the CDR3 is TGTGCCAGTAGTACCCAACTAGGTTCGGAGACCCAGTACTTC. Its translation is CASSTQLGSETQYF.